The next 27 T cell receptor beta chains were all read from a single sample in a study. MiXCR, applied by TCRdb to the 5' RACE reads, yields one record per CDR3 protein. The top ten clones hold 4% to 4.5% of a sample with approximately 40,000 distinct CDR3 sequences, over 25% of them seen once. Source material: tumor-infiltrating memory CD4+ T cells sorted from the breast tumor. The subset was: memory CD4+ T cells, CD4+CD45RO+CD25-. The receptors stem from a female donor with breast cancer.

CDR3 sequence (DNA): TGCAGTGCTAGAAGGCGGGGGACGGAAAATCAGCCCCAGCATTTT. Amino acid sequence: CSARRRGTENQPQHF. The chain carries TRBV20-1 and TRBJ1-5; tentatively, D is TRBD1 (5 bases). Trimming took off 2 bases at V and 4 bases at J, with 15 bases between the two ends. Germline V CDR1 and CDR2: DFQATT, SNEGSKA (reference sequence). The CDR3 loop spans 15 amino acids.

The chain has TRBV12-3 or TRBV12-4 and TRBJ2-5; D is perhaps TRBD2 (6 bases). CDR3 size: 13 residues. V was clipped by 6 bases and J by 1 base, with 9 bases between them. The CDR3 nucleotides are TGTGCCAGCAGCAGGGACTTCCAAGAGACCCAGTACTTC. Residues: CASSRDFQETQYF.

A note on this clonotype: A much larger clone lies one base from this, so it may be a read error. V and J are TRBV5-1 and TRBJ2-1, with D hard to call. Germline CDR1 SGHRS, CDR2 YFSETQ. The CDR3 runs 11 residues. The ends were cut back, 2 bases at V and 9 bases at J, with 6 bases in the middle. The chain's CDR3 is CASSLGFEQFF. The CDR3 DNA sequence: TGCGCCAGCAGCTTAGGATTTGAGCAGTTCTTC.

In regard to this clonotype: One end of the junction is discordant with germline, which a read error may explain. This chain links TRBV6-5 with TRBJ2-5, with 11 bases matching TRBD1. CDR3 length equals 15 residues. Germline loops: CDR1 MNHEY, CDR2 SVGAGI. CDR3 DNA: TGTGCCGGCAGTTACGGGGACAGGGGGTCTGAGACCCAGTACTTC. Translating gives CAGSYGDRGSETQYF.

V gene TRBV18 combines with J gene TRBJ2-5; no reliable D call. CDR3 length equals 11 residues. Germline V gives CDR1 KGHSH, CDR2 LQKENI. V lost 4 bases, J lost 2 bases, and 2 bases lay in between. The CDR3 DNA reads TGTGCCAGCTCACTACAAGAGACCCAGTACTTC. It translates to CASSLQETQYF.

The J gene is TRBJ2-3, the V gene TRBV5-1, with 8 bases aligning to TRBD1. V lost 5 bases to trimming and J lost 2 bases; unmatched junction nucleotides: 10. Germline loops: CDR1 SGHRS, CDR2 YFSETQ. This CDR3 contains 16 residues. The CDR3 DNA follows: TGCGCCAGCAGGCCTGCGACAGGGGTGGACACAGATACGCAGTATTTT. Protein: CASRPATGVDTDTQYF.

The sample holds a few counts of this clonotype. The gene calls are TRBV24-1 and TRBJ2-7, with D possibly being TRBD1 (6 bases). CDR3 length equals 15 residues. Trimming removed 3 bases at V and 4 bases at J, with 15 bases between. Germline V gene sequence: CDR1 KGHDR, CDR2 SFDVKD. The CDR3 nucleotides are TGTGCCACCAGTGATCGCACTGAACAGGGTTACGAGCAGTACTTC. Translated: CATSDRTEQGYEQYF.

This clonotype was found many times. This sequence joins TRBV7-9 and TRBJ2-7, with D hard to call. CDR1 and CDR2 from the germline V gene are SEHNR and FQNEAQ (reference sequence). V lost 5 bases, J lost 6 bases, and 11 bases lay in between. CDR3 length: 12 residues. The CDR3 loop is CASSLPPSEQYF. The DNA for the CDR3 is TGTGCCAGCAGCCTCCCTCCTTCCGAGCAGTACTTC.

This clonotype was seen a handful of times. The rearrangement joins TRBV12-3 or TRBV12-4 to TRBJ1-1; D remains ambiguous. The V and J ends lost 1 base and 1 base respectively, with 7 bases between them. CDR3 length equals 14 residues. This chain's CDR3 is CASSLEAGNTEAFF. The CDR3 DNA follows: TGTGCCAGCAGTTTAGAAGCAGGGAACACTGAAGCTTTCTTT.

A word on this clonotype: A single base separates this from a much larger clone, so it may be a read error. The rearrangement links TRBV5-1 to TRBJ2-2; weak D call: TRBD2 (5 bases). The length of the CDR3 is 15 residues. Germline V lookup: CDR1 SGHRS, CDR2 YFSETQ. CDR3 DNA sequence: TGCGCCAGCAGCTTGGAGGCGGCGAACACCGGGGAGCTGCTTTTT. It translates to CASSLEAANTGELLF.

This clonotype was counted at least ten times. V usage is TRBV5-1 and J usage is TRBJ2-7, with 9 nucleotides matching TRBD1. This CDR3 spans 15 amino acids. The trim removed 3 bases at V and 6 bases at J, leaving 10 bases unmatched. Germline values: CDR1 SGHRS, CDR2 YFSETQ. The CDR3 region is CASSWGTGRYPEQYF. The DNA of the CDR3 is TGCGCCAGCAGCTGGGGGACAGGGAGGTATCCCGAGCAGTACTTC.

This clonotype is medium-sized by share. The chain is built from TRBV20-1 and TRBJ2-1; D unresolved. V lost 6 bases and J 3 bases, leaving 15 bases between the germline ends. This CDR3 contains 14 residues. CDR1 and CDR2 (germline): DFQATT, SNEGSKA (reference sequence). CDR3 sequence (DNA): TGCAGTGCCCGAGGAGCCTCGGACTACAATGAGCAGTTCTTC. Translated, it gives CSARGASDYNEQFF.

CDR3 residues: CSVATRLLAGGHNEQFF. The CDR3 nucleotides are TGCAGCGTTGCCACACGATTACTAGCGGGAGGACACAATGAGCAGTTCTTC. V usage is TRBV29-1 and J usage is TRBJ2-1; 12 bases fit TRBD2. V shed 4 bases and J 5 bases; nucleotides not matched to a gene: 12. CDR3 size: 17 residues. Germline loops: CDR1 SQVTM, CDR2 ANQGSEA.

The sample holds a few counts of this clonotype. One end of the junction is discordant with germline, which a read error may explain. The chain uses TRBV28 and TRBJ1-5, with D unresolved. CDR3 length: 14 amino acids. CDR1 MDHEN and CDR2 SYDVKM come from the germline V gene. The CDR3 DNA sequence: TGTGCCAGCGCCCTTCTTATTAGCGATCAGCCCCAGCATTTT. Protein: CASALLISDQPQHF.

This rearrangement joins TRBV6-5 to TRBJ2-2, with D maybe TRBD1 (5 bases). From germline, CDR1 is MNHEY and CDR2 SVGAGI. This CDR3 spans 14 amino acids. V was clipped by 6 bases and J by 3 bases, with 11 bases between them. The CDR3 sequence: CASRFLGDTGELFF. CDR3 nucleotides: TGTGCCAGCAGGTTTCTAGGGGACACCGGGGAGCTGTTTTTT.

The chain recombines TRBV11-3 with TRBJ2-3; TRBD1 matches 9 bases. The CDR3 loop spans 14 amino acids. V dropped 4 bases and J dropped 3; count of bases not matched to a gene: 2. Germline V CDR1 and CDR2: SGHNT, YENEEA. CDR3 sequence reads: CASSSGQGTDTQYF. The CDR3, as DNA: TGTGCCAGCAGCTCGGGACAGGGAACAGATACGCAGTATTTT. Based on the CDR3 plus reference TRBV11-3 and TRBJ2-3, the full variable domain is EAGVVQSPRYKIIEKKQPVAFWCNPISGHNTLYWYLQNLGQGPELLIRYENEEAVDDSQLPKDRFSAERLKGVDSTLKIQPAELGDSAVYLCASSSGQGTDTQYFGPGTRLTVL.

The chain recombines TRBV27 with TRBJ1-1; D ambiguous. The V and J ends lost 3 bases and 2 bases respectively, with 10 bases between them. The CDR3 has 14 amino acids. Per germline, CDR1 MNHEY and CDR2 SMNVEV (reference sequence). Written as DNA, the CDR3 is TGTGCCAGCAGTTTTTCGGGTACCAACACTGAAGCTTTCTTT. Translating it yields CASSFSGTNTEAFF.

The sample holds many counts of this clonotype. The J gene is TRBJ2-1, the V gene TRBV12-3 or TRBV12-4, with 12 bases identical to TRBD2. This CDR3 is built from 13 residues. V shed 9 bases, J shed 7 bases, and the junction held 4 bases outside the gene matches. DNA for the CDR3: TGTGCCAGTGGACTAGCGGGAAGTAATGAGCAGTTCTTC. It translates to CASGLAGSNEQFF.

This clonotype appeared many times. The chain links TRBV12-3 or TRBV12-4 to TRBJ1-3; no firm D call. Trimming cost V 3 bases and J 0 bases, with 9 bases left between them. The CDR3 runs to 15 residues. CDR3 DNA sequence: TGTGCCAGCAGTTTGCCCGCTAGCTCTGGAAACACCATATATTTT. Its translation: CASSLPASSGNTIYF.

Only a few counts were recorded for this clonotype. This chain uses TRBV28 with TRBJ2-7; D is undetermined. Trimming took 3 bases from V and 9 from J, leaving 9 bases between them. Germline V gene lookup returns CDR1 MDHEN and CDR2 SYDVKM. The CDR3 sequence is 11 residues long. CDR3 coding DNA: TGTGCCAGCAGTTTGGCAGTTGTGCAGTACTTC. Its protein product is CASSLAVVQYF. Using reference TRBV28 and TRBJ2-7 for the parts outside the CDR3, the full variable domain is DVKVTQSSRYLVKRTGEKVFLECVQDMDHENMFWYRQDPGLGLRLIYFSYDVKMKEKGDIPEGYSVSREKKERFSLILESASTNQTSMYLCASSLAVVQYFGPGTRLTVT.

The genes are TRBV4-1 and TRBJ2-7; D not resolved. Germline V gene sequence: CDR1 MGHRA, CDR2 YSYEKL. The CDR3 has 13 residues. V lost 4 bases to trimming and J lost 5 bases, with 12 bases between them. The CDR3, as DNA: TGCGCCAGCAGCCGAGTGGGCTTCAACGAGCAGTACTTC. Amino acid sequence: CASSRVGFNEQYF.

The rearrangement joins TRBV12-3 or TRBV12-4 to TRBJ2-1; D unresolved. The CDR3 has 12 amino acids. Trimming took off 6 bases at V and 6 bases at J, with 9 bases between the two ends. DNA of the CDR3: TGTGCCAGCAGCCTACTACGCAATGAGCAGTTCTTC. Its protein product is CASSLLRNEQFF.

The chain combines TRBV20-1 with TRBJ2-1, with 7 bases matching TRBD1. This CDR3 is 12 amino acids long. Trimming cost V 2 bases and J 8 bases; bases outside gene matches: 3. Germline CDR1 and CDR2: DFQATT and SNEGSKA (reference sequence). CDR3 residues: CSARYRGHEQFF. CDR3 DNA sequence: TGCAGTGCTAGATACAGGGGCCATGAGCAGTTCTTC.

Comments on this clonotype: Because the CDR3 is missing its conserved closing phenylalanine or tryptophan, this is likely a read error. This rearrangement joins TRBV19 to TRBJ1-1; 7 bases fit TRBD1. This CDR3 contains 12 residues. Germline V gene lookup returns CDR1 LNHDA and CDR2 SQIVND (reference sequence). V shed 7 bases, J shed 7 bases, and the junction held 6 bases outside the gene matches. The CDR3 loop reads CASKPGTDEAFI. As DNA, the CDR3 is TGTGCCAGTAAACCAGGGACAGATGAAGCTTTCATT.

This clonotype occurred a few times. The chain links TRBV5-6 to TRBJ1-5, with D possibly TRBD1 on 5 matching bases. Germline CDR1 reads SGHDT; CDR2 reads YYEEEE. V was clipped by 4 bases and J by 8 bases, with 16 bases between them. The CDR3 is 14 amino acids. CDR3 in DNA: TGTGCCAGCAGCCACTGGGGTCGACAGAAGCCCCAGCATTTT. The encoded protein is CASSHWGRQKPQHF. Full variable domain (remainder filled in from reference TRBV5-6 and TRBJ1-5): DAGVTQSPTHLIKTRGQQVTLRCSPKSGHDTVSWYQQALGQGPQFIFQYYEEEERQRGNFPDRFSGHQFPNYSSELNVNALLLGDSALYLCASSHWGRQKPQHFGDGTRLSIL.

The chain has TRBV27 and TRBJ1-5; possibly TRBD1 for D (5 bases). This CDR3 is built from 14 residues. Germline V gene sequence: CDR1 MNHEY, CDR2 SMNVEV (reference sequence). The V and J ends lost 6 bases and 6 bases respectively, with 15 bases between them. Written as DNA, the CDR3 is TGTGCCAGCAGCCAGAGGGACGGAGTTCAGCCCCAGCATTTT. Amino acid sequence: CASSQRDGVQPQHF.

V gene TRBV4-1 combines with J gene TRBJ2-5; 7 bases are shared with TRBD1. Germline CDR1 MGHRA, CDR2 YSYEKL. The CDR3 extends over 16 amino acids. V lost 1 base, J lost 1 base, and 6 bases stayed unmatched. The CDR3 is CASSQGQGIFQETQYF. CDR3 nucleotide sequence: TGCGCCAGCAGCCAAGGACAGGGAATCTTCCAAGAGACCCAGTACTTC.